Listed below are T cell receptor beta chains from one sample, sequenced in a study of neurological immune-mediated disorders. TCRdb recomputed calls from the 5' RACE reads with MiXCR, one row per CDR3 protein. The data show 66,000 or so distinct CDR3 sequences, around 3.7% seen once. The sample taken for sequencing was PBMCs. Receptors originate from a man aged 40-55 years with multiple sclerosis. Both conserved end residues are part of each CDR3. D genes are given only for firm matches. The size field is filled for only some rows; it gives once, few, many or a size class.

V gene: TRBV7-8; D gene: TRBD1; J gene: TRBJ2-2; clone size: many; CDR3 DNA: TGTGCCAGCAGCCCGACAGGGCTCACCGGGGAGCTGTTTTTT; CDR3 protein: CASSPTGLTGELFF
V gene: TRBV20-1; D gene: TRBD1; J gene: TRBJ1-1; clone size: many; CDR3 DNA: TGCAGTGCGGCCAGGACAGGAAACACTGAAGCTTTCTTT; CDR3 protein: CSAARTGNTEAFF
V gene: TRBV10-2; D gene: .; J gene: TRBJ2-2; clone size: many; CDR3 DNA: TGCGCCAGCAGTGACGGGAGAATGGGCGGGGAGCTGTTTTTT; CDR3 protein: CASSDGRMGGELFF
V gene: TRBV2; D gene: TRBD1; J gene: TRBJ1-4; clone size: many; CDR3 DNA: TGTGCCAGCGAGGCCGGGACAGGGGAAGAAAAACTGTTTTTT; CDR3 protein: CASEAGTGEEKLFF
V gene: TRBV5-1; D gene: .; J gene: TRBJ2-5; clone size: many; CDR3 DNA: TGCGCCAGCAGCGCGATGGGGGGACACGAAGAGACCCAGTACTTC; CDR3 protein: CASSAMGGHEETQYF
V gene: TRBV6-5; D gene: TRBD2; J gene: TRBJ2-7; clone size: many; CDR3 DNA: TGTGCCAGCAGTGCCGCTAGCGGACCCTACGAGCAGTACTTC; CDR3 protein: CASSAASGPYEQYF
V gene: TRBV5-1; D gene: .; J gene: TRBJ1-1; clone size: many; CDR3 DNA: TGCGCCAGCAGCCCCCAGGGTGGCACTGAAGCTTTCTTT; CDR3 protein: CASSPQGGTEAFF
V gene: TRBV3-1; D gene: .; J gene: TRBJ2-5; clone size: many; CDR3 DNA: TGTGCCAGCAGCTTACGGGGGGCCCTACAAGAGACCCAGTACTTC; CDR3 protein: CASSLRGALQETQYF
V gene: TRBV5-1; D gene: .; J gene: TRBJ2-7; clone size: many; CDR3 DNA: TGCGCCAGCAGCTTGAGTCAGGCCTACGAGCAGTACTTC; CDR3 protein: CASSLSQAYEQYF
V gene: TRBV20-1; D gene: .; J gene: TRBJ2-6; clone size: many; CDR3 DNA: TGCAGTGCTAGAGGCGGGGCCAACGTCCTGACTTTC; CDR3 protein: CSARGGANVLTF
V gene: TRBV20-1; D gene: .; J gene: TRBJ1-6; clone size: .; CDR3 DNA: TGCAGTGCTCGGGAGAGCAAGGGGGATTCAACCCTCAACTTT; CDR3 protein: CSARESKGDSTLNF
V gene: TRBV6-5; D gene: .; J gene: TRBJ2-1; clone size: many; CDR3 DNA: TGTGCCAGCAGTCCGGGGCAGTACAATGAGCAGTTCTTC; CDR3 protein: CASSPGQYNEQFF
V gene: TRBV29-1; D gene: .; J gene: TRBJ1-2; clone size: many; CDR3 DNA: TGCAGCGTTGGAGAGGGGGGTCGAGGGTATGGCTACACCTTC; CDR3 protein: CSVGEGGRGYGYTF
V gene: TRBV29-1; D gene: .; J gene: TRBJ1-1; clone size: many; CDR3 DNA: TGCAGCGTCTCGGAGGGCACTGAAGCTTTCTTT; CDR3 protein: CSVSEGTEAFF
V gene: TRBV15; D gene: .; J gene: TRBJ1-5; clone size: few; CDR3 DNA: TGTGCCACCAGCAGATTTAATAAGACCCAGAATTTT; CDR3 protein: CATSRFNKTQNF
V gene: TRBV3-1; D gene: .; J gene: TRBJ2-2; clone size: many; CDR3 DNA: TGTGCCAGCTCTAAGGGGGAGATGATCACCGGGGAGCTGTTTTTT; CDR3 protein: CASSKGEMITGELFF
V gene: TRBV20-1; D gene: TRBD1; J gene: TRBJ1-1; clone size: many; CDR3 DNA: TGCAGTGCAACTTGGGGACAGGGGACTGAAGCTTTCTTT; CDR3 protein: CSATWGQGTEAFF
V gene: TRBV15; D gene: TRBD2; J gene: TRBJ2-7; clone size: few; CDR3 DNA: TGTGCCACCAGCAGAGATAGTAGCGGGTCTTACTCCTACGAGCAGTACTTC; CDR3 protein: CATSRDSSGSYSYEQYF
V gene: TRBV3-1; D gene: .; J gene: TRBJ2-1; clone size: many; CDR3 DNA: TGTGCCAGCAGCGAGTCTAGCGCTCCATACAATGAGCAGTTCTTC; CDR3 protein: CASSESSAPYNEQFF
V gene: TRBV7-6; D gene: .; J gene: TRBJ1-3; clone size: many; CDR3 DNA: TGTGCCAGCAGCTTAGCAGCCGGTTCTGGAAACACCATATATTTT; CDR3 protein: CASSLAAGSGNTIYF
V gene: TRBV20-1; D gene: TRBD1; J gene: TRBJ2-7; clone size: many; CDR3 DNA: TGCAGTGCCGTGGACAGGGGTCTATACGAGCAGTACTTC; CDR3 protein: CSAVDRGLYEQYF
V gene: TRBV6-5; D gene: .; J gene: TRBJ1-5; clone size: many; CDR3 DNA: TGTGCCAGCAGTCTTCTTAGGGATCAGCCCCAGCATTTT; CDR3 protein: CASSLLRDQPQHF
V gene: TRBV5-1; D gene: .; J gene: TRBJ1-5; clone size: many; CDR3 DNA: TGCGCCAGCAGCTTGGTAGGGTCAGGGATAGATGACAATCAGCCCCAGCATTTT; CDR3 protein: CASSLVGSGIDDNQPQHF
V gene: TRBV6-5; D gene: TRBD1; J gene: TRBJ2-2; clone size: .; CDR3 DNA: TGTGCCAGCAGTGCACAGGGGCTGATCACCGGGGAGCTGTTTTTT; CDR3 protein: CASSAQGLITGELFF
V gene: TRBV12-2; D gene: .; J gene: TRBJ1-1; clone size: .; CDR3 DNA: TGTGCAAGTCGCTTAGATGGCAGCCCCATGAACACTGAAGCTTTCTTT; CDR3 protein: CASRLDGSPMNTEAFF
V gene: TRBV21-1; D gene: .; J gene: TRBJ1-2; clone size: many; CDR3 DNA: TGTGCCAGCCGAAAACTCCGGGACGGAAACTTTCTGGACTATGGCTACACCTTC; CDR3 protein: CASRKLRDGNFLDYGYTF
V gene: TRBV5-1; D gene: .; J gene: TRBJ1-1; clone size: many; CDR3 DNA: TGCGCCAGCAGCCCAGGACCCGACCGGGGCACTGAAGCTTTCTTT; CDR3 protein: CASSPGPDRGTEAFF
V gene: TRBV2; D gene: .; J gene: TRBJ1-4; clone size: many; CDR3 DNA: TGTGCCAGCAGTGATTCACAGGGCAGGGATGAAAAACTGTTTTTT; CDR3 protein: CASSDSQGRDEKLFF